This is a list of T cell receptor beta chains from one sample in a study of blood T cell repertoires in COVID-19. Method: immunoSEQ multiplex PCR; TCRdb's copy keeps in-frame clones and lacks some. The sample carries tens of thousands of clones, roughly four fifths recorded once. Sequencing was carried out using peripheral blood. The receptors stem from a man older than 75 with acute or convalescent COVID-19. Both conserved end residues are part of each CDR3. The order of the fields is J gene, V gene, D gene, clone size, CDR3 protein, CDR3 DNA. D genes are given only for firm matches. Clone size is not always given. Where it is, it says once, few, many or a class for expanded clones.

TRBJ1-6	TRBV6-1	NA	NA	CASSERDNSPLHF	TGTGCCAGCAGTGAAAGAGATAATTCACCCCTCCACTTT
TRBJ2-4	TRBV28	TRBD1	NA	CASSPRNRGTLAKNIQYF	TGTGCCAGCAGTCCCAGGAACAGGGGAACCCTAGCCAAAAACATTCAGTACTTC
TRBJ1-5	TRBV28	NA	NA	CASSLKIRDYSNQPQHF	TGTGCCAGCAGTTTAAAAATCAGGGATTATAGCAATCAGCCCCAGCATTTT
TRBJ1-5	TRBV7-2	TRBD1	NA	CASSLEDRGQPQHF	TGTGCCAGCAGCTTAGAGGACAGGGGCCAGCCCCAGCATTTT
TRBJ2-1	TRBV3-1/TRBV3-2	TRBD2	NA	CASSQDRLAGGDEQFF	TGTGCCAGCAGCCAAGATAGACTAGCGGGAGGCGATGAGCAGTTCTTC
TRBJ1-2	TRBV19	TRBD1	NA	CASTASGTEGYGYTF	TGTGCCAGTACCGCTAGCGGGACAGAAGGCTATGGCTACACCTTC
TRBJ1-1	TRBV10-3	TRBD1	NA	CAISVSTGEAFF	TGTGCCATCAGTGTCTCGACAGGGGAAGCTTTCTTT
TRBJ1-4	TRBV28	TRBD1	NA	CASSPDRVGNEKLFF	TGTGCCAGCAGTCCCGACAGGGTCGGGAATGAAAAACTGTTTTTT
TRBJ2-5	TRBV7-2	TRBD2	NA	CASSLAGLGETQYF	TGTGCCAGCAGCTTAGCGGGACTAGGGGAGACCCAGTACTTC
TRBJ1-1	TRBV11-1	TRBD1	NA	CASSWGQGALAFF	TGTGCCAGCAGCTGGGGACAGGGGGCGTTGGCTTTCTTT
TRBJ2-7	TRBV7-8	NA	NA	CASSPTSYREQYF	TGTGCCAGCAGCCCCACTAGTTATCGCGAGCAGTACTTC
TRBJ2-1	TRBV29-1	NA	NA	CSVANRGGRNEQFF	TGCAGCGTCGCCAACAGGGGGGGAAGGAATGAGCAGTTCTTC
TRBJ1-1	TRBV7-2	NA	NA	CASSADRNTEAFF	TGTGCCAGCAGCGCAGACAGGAACACTGAAGCTTTCTTT
TRBJ1-1	TRBV5-6	NA	NA	CASTLGAEAFF	TGTGCCAGCACCCTTGGGGCAGAAGCTTTCTTT
TRBJ1-1	TRBV19	NA	NA	CASSIDHTGTEAFF	TGTGCCAGTAGTATAGATCATACGGGCACTGAAGCTTTCTTT
TRBJ2-1	TRBV2	TRBD2	NA	CASTQLKIAGSYNEQFF	TGTGCCAGCACTCAACTTAAAATAGCGGGTTCCTACAATGAGCAGTTCTTC
TRBJ1-6	TRBV3-1/TRBV3-2	NA	NA	CASSQATGYNSPLHF	TGTGCCAGCAGCCAAGCGACAGGTTATAATTCACCCCTCCACTTT
TRBJ1-4	TRBV2	NA	NA	CASSVQGVDEKLFF	TGTGCCAGCAGTGTCCAGGGTGTCGATGAAAAACTGTTTTTT
TRBJ1-5	TRBV28	NA	NA	CASTPVGIDQPQHF	TGTGCCAGCACCCCGGTGGGCATTGATCAGCCCCAGCATTTT
TRBJ2-3	TRBV6-5	TRBD2	once	CASSYGLARDTQYF	TGTGCCAGCAGTTACGGACTAGCAAGGGATACGCAGTATTTT
TRBJ1-5	TRBV7-3	NA	NA	CASSFPGQPQHF	TGTGCCAGCAGCTTCCCAGGGCAGCCCCAGCATTTT
TRBJ2-3	TRBV24-1	TRBD2	once	CATSDPTSRPSTDTQYF	TGTGCCACCAGTGATCCGACTAGCCGGCCTAGCACAGATACGCAGTATTTT
TRBJ2-1	TRBV9	NA	once	CASSQGSYNEQFF	TGTGCCAGCAGCCAGGGCTCCTACAATGAGCAGTTCTTC
TRBJ1-2	TRBV5-1	NA	NA	CASSYRQSPQSGYTF	TGCGCCAGCAGCTATCGACAGTCTCCCCAATCCGGCTACACCTTC
TRBJ1-1	TRBV6-6	TRBD1	once	CASSPNALGGGRTEAFF	TGTGCCAGCAGTCCGAACGCGCTAGGGGGCGGGCGGACTGAAGCTTTCTTT
TRBJ2-7	TRBV7-3	NA	once	CASSPRQGRGEQYF	TGTGCCAGCAGCCCCCGACAGGGGAGGGGCGAGCAGTACTTC
TRBJ2-1	TRBV10-3	NA	once	CAIRGGSYNEQFF	TGTGCCATCAGAGGGGGCTCCTACAATGAGCAGTTCTTC
TRBJ1-1	TRBV18	TRBD1	NA	CASSLYDRGSTEAFF	TGTGCCAGCTCACTTTACGACAGGGGGAGCACTGAAGCTTTCTTT
TRBJ1-2	TRBV2	NA	NA	CASSEWQGPVGYGYTF	TGTGCCAGCAGTGAATGGCAGGGGCCCGTGGGCTATGGCTACACCTTC
TRBJ2-2	TRBV9	TRBD2	NA	CASSVGTGGIAGELFF	TGTGCCAGCAGCGTAGGGACGGGGGGAATCGCCGGGGAGCTGTTTTTT
TRBJ1-1	TRBV4-3	NA	NA	CASSQVPGLDSFF	TGCGCCAGCAGCCAGGTACCGGGACTGGACTCTTTCTTT
TRBJ1-1	TRBV4-2	NA	NA	CASSHGAAEAFF	TGTGCCAGCAGCCATGGGGCGGCTGAAGCTTTCTTT
TRBJ2-7	TRBV7-2	TRBD2	NA	CASSFAGLAEQYF	TGTGCCAGCAGCTTCGCCGGACTAGCGGAGCAGTACTTC
TRBJ2-1	TRBV24-1	TRBD2	NA	CATSDPSGRALNEQFF	TGTGCCACCAGTGATCCTAGCGGGAGGGCCCTCAATGAGCAGTTCTTC
TRBJ2-5	TRBV7-3	NA	NA	CASSLGGIGGQETQYF	TGTGCCAGCAGCTTAGGGGGAATCGGGGGCCAAGAGACCCAGTACTTC
TRBJ1-4	TRBV6-2/TRBV6-3	NA	NA	CASSYSMGGPVGKLFF	TGTGCCAGCAGTTACTCGATGGGGGGGCCGGTTGGAAAACTGTTTTTT
TRBJ1-1	TRBV4-3	NA	NA	CASSQAKRLNTEAFF	TGCGCCAGCAGCCAAGCCAAGCGATTGAACACTGAAGCTTTCTTT
TRBJ1-4	TRBV7-9	TRBD1	NA	CASSPQTGANEKLFF	TGTGCCAGCAGCCCCCAGACAGGGGCTAATGAAAAACTGTTTTTT
TRBJ1-5	TRBV7-2	TRBD1	NA	CASSLGQEVSPQHF	TGTGCCAGCAGCCTCGGACAGGAGGTATCGCCCCAGCATTTT